Each of the 15 T cell receptor beta chains below was sequenced from the same sample in a study of T cells after yellow fever vaccination. TCRdb passed the 5' RACE reads through MiXCR, listing each CDR3 protein once. The data hold about 30,000 distinct CDR3 sequences, with about 4.4% observed a single time. The material was CD8+ T cells sorted from PBMCs, obtained 5 days after the yellow fever booster vaccination. The source of these receptors is a man younger than 40 who received the YFV17D yellow fever vaccine.

The V and J genes are TRBV28 and TRBJ2-7, with 10 positions matching TRBD1. Germline lookup yields CDR1 MDHEN and CDR2 SYDVKM. The CDR3 is 15 amino acids. V lost 5 bases to trimming and J lost 9 bases; unmatched junction nucleotides: 13. The CDR3 spells CASSLAGTGAPGQYF. CDR3 sequence (DNA): TGTGCCAGCAGTCTGGCTGGGACAGGGGCCCCAGGGCAGTACTTC.

This clonotype was detected ten times or more. The chain joins TRBV27 to TRBJ2-7; D is ambiguous. Germline CDR1 MNHEY, CDR2 SMNVEV (reference sequence). The CDR3 has 14 amino acids. Trimming removed 6 bases from V and 0 bases from J, with 12 bases in between. CDR3: CASRLGASSYEQYF. Written as DNA, the CDR3 is TGTGCCAGCAGGCTCGGTGCTAGCTCCTACGAGCAGTACTTC.

The table lists this clonotype with many counts. J is TRBJ1-6 and V is TRBV9, with D perhaps matching TRBD1 (6 bases). The CDR3 is 17 amino acids. Germline values: CDR1 SGDLS, CDR2 YYNGEE. Trimming removed 2 bases at V and 0 bases at J, with 12 bases between. The CDR3 DNA reads as TGTGCCAGCAGCGTGGGGGGCAGCACCTCCTATAATTCACCCCTCCACTTT. This gives the protein CASSVGGSTSYNSPLHF.

This clonotype was seen ten or more times. The CDR3: CANPGGAAQETQYF. CDR3 in DNA: TGTGCCAACCCCGGAGGGGCAGCCCAAGAGACCCAGTACTTC. The chain carries TRBV28 and TRBJ2-5; a possible D gene is TRBD2 (6 bases). Germline CDR1 reads MDHEN; CDR2 reads SYDVKM. Trimming shortened V by 10 bases and J by 1 base, and 16 bases separated the two germline ends. The CDR3 is 14 amino acids.

This clonotype was seen many times. The V and J genes are TRBV5-6 and TRBJ1-5, with TRBD1 matching 8 bases. Germline assignment: CDR1 SGHDT and CDR2 YYEEEE. The J segment lost 0 bases and the V segment lost 2 bases, leaving 1 base of the junction unmatched. The length of the CDR3 is 15 residues. The CDR3 coding sequence is TGTGCCAGCAGCTTTGACAGGGGTAGCAATCAGCCCCAGCATTTT. This encodes CASSFDRGSNQPQHF.

This clonotype was recorded at least ten times. The rearrangement links TRBV12-3 or TRBV12-4 to TRBJ2-3; tentatively, D is TRBD1 or TRBD2 (5 bases each). The CDR3 runs 16 residues. Between the trimmed V and J ends, which lost 5 bases and 0 bases, there was a span of 15 bases. The CDR3 loop is CASSPRDGTSTDTQYF. The CDR3 DNA sequence: TGTGCCAGCAGTCCCAGGGACGGAACTAGCACAGATACGCAGTATTTT.

This clonotype was seen a few times. This chain uses TRBV15 with TRBJ2-5, with 7 bases fitting TRBD1. Trimming took 5 bases from V and 2 from J; bases not matched to a gene: 5. The CDR3 contains 14 residues. Germline CDR1 is LNHNV and CDR2 is YYDKDF (reference sequence). Written as DNA, the CDR3 is TGTGCCACCAGCGCCTCGGGACAGCAAGAGACCCAGTACTTC. Its protein is CATSASGQQETQYF. The whole variable domain, remainder taken from reference TRBV15 and TRBJ2-5, is DAMVIQNPRYQVTQFGKPVTLSCSQTLNHNVMYWYQQKSSQAPKLLFHYYDKDFNNEADTPDNFQSRRPNTSFCFLDIRSPGLGDTAMYLCATSASGQQETQYFGPGTRLLVL.

This clonotype was picked up many times. The rearrangement links TRBV4-3 to TRBJ2-5; the D is unclear. V was trimmed by 4 bases and J by 1 base, leaving 16 bases between them. The CDR3 is 16 amino acids. Germline V lookup: CDR1 LGHNA, CDR2 YSLEER. In nucleotides, the CDR3 is TGCGCCAGCAGCCTCACTTTCCGGGCTACCCAAGAGACCCAGTACTTC. It yields the protein CASSLTFRATQETQYF.

This clonotype was observed many times. The gene calls are TRBV6-5 and TRBJ2-1; 8 positions match TRBD2. The CDR3 runs to 15 residues. V was pared by 5 bases and J by 0 bases, with 3 bases of the junction left unmatched. Germline V gives CDR1 MNHEY, CDR2 SVGAGI. CDR3 in amino acids: CASSTSGSSYNEQFF. In DNA form, the CDR3 reads TGTGCCAGCAGTACCAGCGGGAGCTCCTACAATGAGCAGTTCTTC.

This clonotype came up a few times. This rearrangement joins TRBV4-2 to TRBJ2-1; D gene unclear. From germline, CDR1 is LGHNA and CDR2 YNFKEQ. Trimming took off 6 bases at V and 4 bases at J, with 16 bases between the two ends. The CDR3 has 15 amino acids. The CDR3 reads CASSGEARFYNEQFF. Here the CDR3 DNA reads TGTGCCAGCAGTGGCGAAGCCAGGTTTTACAATGAGCAGTTCTTC.

This clonotype has ten or more counts. The chain combines TRBV5-1 with TRBJ2-5; 9 bases align to TRBD1. The germline gives CDR1 SGHRS, CDR2 YFSETQ. Unmatched junction bases numbered 5, after V lost 3 bases and J lost 2 bases. The CDR3 has 15 amino acids. The CDR3 coding sequence is TGCGCCAGCAGCTCGGGGGACAGGGCTCAAGAGACCCAGTACTTC. Amino acid sequence: CASSSGDRAQETQYF.

The genes are TRBV20-1 and TRBJ2-7; perhaps TRBD2 as D (5 bases). The germline V and J ends were trimmed by 1 base and 5 bases, with 9 bases remaining between them. Germline CDR1 and CDR2: DFQATT and SNEGSKA (reference sequence). CDR3 length: 12 residues. The CDR3, as DNA: TGCAGTGCTAGAGCCGGGGTCCACGAGCAGTACTTC. This gives the protein CSARAGVHEQYF.

This clonotype was counted many times. The chain is built from TRBV18 and TRBJ1-4, with D perhaps TRBD1 (5 bases). V lost 3 bases, J lost 0 bases, and 8 bases lay in between. Germline CDR1 KGHSH, CDR2 LQKENI. The CDR3 extends over 15 amino acids. In nucleotides, the CDR3 is TGTGCCAGCTCACCGGGGCCCGCAACTAATGAAAAACTGTTTTTT. Encoded protein: CASSPGPATNEKLFF.

V gene TRBV12-3 or TRBV12-4 combines with J gene TRBJ2-5; D gene uncertain. The V and J ends lost 1 base and 2 bases respectively, with 5 bases between them. This CDR3 contains 13 residues. The CDR3: CASSLGEQETQYF. CDR3 bases: TGTGCCAGCAGTTTAGGGGAACAAGAGACCCAGTACTTC.

This clonotype was recorded many times. The V gene is TRBV9, the J gene TRBJ2-3, with D tentatively TRBD2 (5 bases). The CDR3 runs 15 residues. Germline lookup yields CDR1 SGDLS and CDR2 YYNGEE. V was shortened by 0 bases and J by 6 bases, with 14 bases between the two germline ends. The CDR3, as DNA: TGTGCCAGCAGCGTAGTTGGTGGGAGCGCGGATACGCAGTATTTT. Translation gives CASSVVGGSADTQYF.